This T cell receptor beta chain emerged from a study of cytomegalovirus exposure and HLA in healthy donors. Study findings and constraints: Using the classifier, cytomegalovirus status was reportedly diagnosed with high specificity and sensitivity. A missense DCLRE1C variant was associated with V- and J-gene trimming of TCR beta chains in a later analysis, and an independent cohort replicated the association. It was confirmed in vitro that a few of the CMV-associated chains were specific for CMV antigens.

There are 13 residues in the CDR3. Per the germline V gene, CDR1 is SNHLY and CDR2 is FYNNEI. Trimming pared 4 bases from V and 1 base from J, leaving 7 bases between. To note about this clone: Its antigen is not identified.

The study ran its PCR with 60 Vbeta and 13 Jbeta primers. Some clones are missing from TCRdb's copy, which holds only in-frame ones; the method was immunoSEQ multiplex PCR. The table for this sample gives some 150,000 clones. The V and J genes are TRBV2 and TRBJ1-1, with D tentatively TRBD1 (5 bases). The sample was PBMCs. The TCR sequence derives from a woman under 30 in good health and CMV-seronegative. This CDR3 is CASSGGGNTEAFF. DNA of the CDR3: TGTGCCAGCAGTGGCGGGGGGAACACTGAAGCTTTCTTT.